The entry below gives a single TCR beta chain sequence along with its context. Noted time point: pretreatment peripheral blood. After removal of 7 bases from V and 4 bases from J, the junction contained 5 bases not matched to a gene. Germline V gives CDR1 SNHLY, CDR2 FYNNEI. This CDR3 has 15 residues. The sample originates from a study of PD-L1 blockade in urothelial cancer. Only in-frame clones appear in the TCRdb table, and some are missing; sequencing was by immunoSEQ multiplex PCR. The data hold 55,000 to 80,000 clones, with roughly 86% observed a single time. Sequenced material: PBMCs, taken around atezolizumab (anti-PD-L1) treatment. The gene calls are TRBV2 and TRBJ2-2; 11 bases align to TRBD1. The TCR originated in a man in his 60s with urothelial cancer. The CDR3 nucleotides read TGTGCCAGCACAGGACAGGGGGCGCTCACCGGGGAGCTGTTTTTT. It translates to CASTGQGALTGELFF. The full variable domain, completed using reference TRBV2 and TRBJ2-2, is EPEVTQTPSHQVTQMGQEVILRCVPISNHLYFYWYRQILGQKVEFLVSFYNNEISEKSEIFDDQFSVERPDGSNFTLKIRSTKLEDSAMYFCASTGQGALTGELFFGEGSRLTVL.